The clone carrying this T cell receptor beta chain was detected a few times. What it binds is unknown. This record comes from a study of cytomegalovirus exposure and HLA in healthy donors. Study observations and caveats: Researchers reported from a later analysis that most CMV-associated TCR beta chains appeared HLA-restricted.

The PCR employed 60 Vbeta primers together with 13 Jbeta primers. Measured with immunoSEQ multiplex PCR; TCRdb has only the in-frame clones, and not every one. The table records about 140,000 clones, roughly four fifths of them present only once. With V trimmed by 6 bases and J by 7 bases, 9 bases remained unmatched. CDR3 length equals 13 residues. Germline assignment: CDR1 MDHEN and CDR2 SYDVKM. Sample: PBMCs. V gene TRBV28 combines with J gene TRBJ2-7, with 7 bases fitting TRBD1. The TCR originated in a human donor in good health. The CDR3 nucleotides read TGTGCCAGCAGGGAGACAGGGTTGGGTGAGCAGTACTTC. The encoded protein is CASRETGLGEQYF.